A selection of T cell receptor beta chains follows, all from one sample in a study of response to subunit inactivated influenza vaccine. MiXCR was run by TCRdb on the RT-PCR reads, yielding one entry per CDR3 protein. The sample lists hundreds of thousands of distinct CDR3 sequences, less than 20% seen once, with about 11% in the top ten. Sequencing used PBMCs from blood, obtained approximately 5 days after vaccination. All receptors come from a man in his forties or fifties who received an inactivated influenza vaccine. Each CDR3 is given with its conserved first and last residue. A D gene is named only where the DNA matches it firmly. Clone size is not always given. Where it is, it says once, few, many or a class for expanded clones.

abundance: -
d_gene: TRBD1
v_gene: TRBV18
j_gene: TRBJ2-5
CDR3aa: CASSPRQGDRETQYF
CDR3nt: TGTGCCAGCTCACCCCGACAGGGGGACAGGGAGACCCAGTACTTC

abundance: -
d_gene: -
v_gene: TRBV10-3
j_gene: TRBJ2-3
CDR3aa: CASTGTGNTDTQYF
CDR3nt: TGTGCCAGCACCGGGACTGGCAACACAGATACGCAGTATTTT

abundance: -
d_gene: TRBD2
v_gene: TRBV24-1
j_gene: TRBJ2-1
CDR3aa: CATSDLPLAGGLYNEQFF
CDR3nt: TGTGCCACCAGTGATTTGCCTCTGGCGGGAGGACTCTACAATGAGCAGTTCTTC

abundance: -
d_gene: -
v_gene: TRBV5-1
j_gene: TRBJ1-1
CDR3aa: CASSLDKTPMNTEAFF
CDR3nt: TGCGCCAGCAGCTTGGACAAAACCCCAATGAACACTGAAGCTTTCTTT

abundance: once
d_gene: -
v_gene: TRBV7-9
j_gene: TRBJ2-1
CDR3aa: CAISLEGSTDNEQFF
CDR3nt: TGTGCCATCAGCTTAGAAGGCTCGACCGACAATGAGCAGTTCTTC

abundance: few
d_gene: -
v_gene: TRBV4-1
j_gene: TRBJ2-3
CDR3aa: CASSPRANRDTQYF
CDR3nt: TGCGCCAGCAGCCCGCGGGCAAACAGAGATACGCAGTATTTT

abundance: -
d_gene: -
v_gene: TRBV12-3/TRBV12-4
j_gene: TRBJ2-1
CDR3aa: CASSLSGSDEQFF
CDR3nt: TGTGCCAGCAGTTTATCCGGGAGCGATGAGCAGTTCTTC

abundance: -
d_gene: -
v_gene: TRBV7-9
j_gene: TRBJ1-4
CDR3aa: CASSLAGRVREKLFF
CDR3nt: TGTGCCAGCAGCTTAGCTGGCAGGGTACGGGAAAAACTGTTTTTT

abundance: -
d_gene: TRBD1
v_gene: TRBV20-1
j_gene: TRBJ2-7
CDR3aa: CSASGDRVPYEQYF
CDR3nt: TGCAGTGCTAGTGGGGACAGGGTCCCCTACGAGCAGTACTTC

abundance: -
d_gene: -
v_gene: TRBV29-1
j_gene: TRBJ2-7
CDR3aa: CSVDQGGDEQYF
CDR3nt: TGCAGCGTTGATCAGGGTGGCGACGAGCAGTACTTC

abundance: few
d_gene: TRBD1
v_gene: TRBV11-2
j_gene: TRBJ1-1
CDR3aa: CASSHMMRGPLMNTEAFF
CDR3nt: TGTGCCAGCAGCCACATGATGAGGGGGCCCCTCATGAACACTGAAGCTTTCTTT

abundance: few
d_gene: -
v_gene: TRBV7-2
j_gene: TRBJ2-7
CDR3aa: CASTSRGRNEQYF
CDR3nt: TGTGCCAGCACCTCTCGGGGGCGAAACGAGCAGTACTTC

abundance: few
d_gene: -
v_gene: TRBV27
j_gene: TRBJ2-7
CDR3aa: CASSPTGLTTKQYF
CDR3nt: TGTGCCAGCAGCCCCACCGGGCTAACTACGAAGCAGTACTTC

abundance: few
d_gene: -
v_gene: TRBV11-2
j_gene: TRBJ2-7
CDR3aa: CASSFTAGGDEQYF
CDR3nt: TGTGCCAGCAGCTTCACGGCCGGGGGCGACGAGCAGTACTTC

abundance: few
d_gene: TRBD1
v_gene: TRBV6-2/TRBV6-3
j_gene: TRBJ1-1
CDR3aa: CASSRIAQGVIRTEAFF
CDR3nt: TGTGCCAGCAGTAGGATCGCACAGGGGGTCATTAGAACTGAAGCTTTCTTT

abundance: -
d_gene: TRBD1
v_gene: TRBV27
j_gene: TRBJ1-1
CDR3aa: CASSITQGALNTEAFF
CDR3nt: TGTGCCAGCAGTATTACGCAGGGGGCCCTGAACACTGAAGCTTTCTTT

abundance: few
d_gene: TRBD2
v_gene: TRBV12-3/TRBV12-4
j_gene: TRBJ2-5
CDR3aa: CASSQGASGAPTQYF
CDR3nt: TGTGCCAGCAGCCAGGGAGCTAGCGGGGCCCCGACCCAGTACTTC

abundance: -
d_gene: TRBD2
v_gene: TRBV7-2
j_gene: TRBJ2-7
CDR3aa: CASSMLAGEAYEQYF
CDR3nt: TGTGCCAGCAGCATGCTAGCGGGAGAAGCCTACGAGCAGTACTTC

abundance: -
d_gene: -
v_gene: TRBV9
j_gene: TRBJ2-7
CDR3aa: CASSEQLAATYEQYF
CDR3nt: TGTGCCAGCAGCGAGCAACTAGCCGCCACCTACGAGCAGTACTTC

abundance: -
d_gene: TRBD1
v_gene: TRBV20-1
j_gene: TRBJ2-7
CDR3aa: CSAMQGVGYEQYF
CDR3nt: TGCAGTGCTATGCAGGGGGTGGGCTACGAGCAGTACTTC

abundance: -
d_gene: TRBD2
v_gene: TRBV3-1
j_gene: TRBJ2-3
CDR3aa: CASSQARLAGADTQYF
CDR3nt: TGTGCCAGCAGCCAAGCTAGGCTAGCGGGAGCAGATACGCAGTATTTT

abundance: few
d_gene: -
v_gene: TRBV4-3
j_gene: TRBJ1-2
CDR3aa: CASSPDSGVLYGYTF
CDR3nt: TGCGCCAGCAGCCCAGATTCAGGGGTCCTCTATGGCTACACCTTC

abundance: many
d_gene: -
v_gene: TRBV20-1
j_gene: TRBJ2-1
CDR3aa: CSARRGGVNEQFF
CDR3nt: TGCAGTGCTAGAAGGGGTGGAGTGAATGAGCAGTTCTTC

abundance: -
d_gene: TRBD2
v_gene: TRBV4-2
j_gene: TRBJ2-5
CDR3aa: CASSLFRGGLEETQYF
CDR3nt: TGTGCCAGCAGTCTTTTCCGGGGGGGCCTGGAGGAGACCCAGTACTTC

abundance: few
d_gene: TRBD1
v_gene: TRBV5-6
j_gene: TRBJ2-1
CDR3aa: CASSLLRQGGMNEQFF
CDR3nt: TGTGCCAGCAGCTTGCTAAGACAGGGGGGGATGAATGAGCAGTTCTTC

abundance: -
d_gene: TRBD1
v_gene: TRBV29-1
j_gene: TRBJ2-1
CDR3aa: CSVDRDRGFNEQFF
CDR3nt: TGCAGCGTTGACCGGGACAGAGGATTCAATGAGCAGTTCTTC

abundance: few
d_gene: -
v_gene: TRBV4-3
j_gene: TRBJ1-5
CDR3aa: CASSQLLVAQPQHF
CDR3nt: TGCGCCAGCAGCCAACTGCTAGTTGCACAGCCCCAGCATTTT

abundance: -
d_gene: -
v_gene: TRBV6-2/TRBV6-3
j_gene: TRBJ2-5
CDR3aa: CASTKRGLAETQYF
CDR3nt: TGTGCCAGCACAAAGAGGGGGTTGGCAGAGACCCAGTACTTC

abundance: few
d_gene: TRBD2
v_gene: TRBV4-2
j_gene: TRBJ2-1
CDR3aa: CASSQDPAGTYNEQFF
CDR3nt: TGTGCCAGCAGCCAAGATCCAGCGGGGACCTACAATGAGCAGTTCTTC

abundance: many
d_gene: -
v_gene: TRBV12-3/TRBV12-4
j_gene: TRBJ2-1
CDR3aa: CASSFERRSEQFF
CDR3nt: TGTGCCAGCAGTTTTGAACGCAGAAGTGAGCAGTTCTTC

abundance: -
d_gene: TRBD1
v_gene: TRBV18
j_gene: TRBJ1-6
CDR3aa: CASSLTGTASPLHF
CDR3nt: TGTGCCAGCTCACTCACCGGGACAGCTTCACCCCTCCACTTT

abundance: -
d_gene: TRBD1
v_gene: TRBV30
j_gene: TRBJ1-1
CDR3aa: CALYRGPLGTEAFF
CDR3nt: TGTGCCTTATACAGGGGGCCCTTGGGCACTGAAGCTTTCTTT

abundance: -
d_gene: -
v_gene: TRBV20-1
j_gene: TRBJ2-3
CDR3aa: CSARAHLGTGHTDTQYF
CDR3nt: TGCAGTGCTAGAGCCCACCTGGGGACGGGACACACAGATACGCAGTATTTT

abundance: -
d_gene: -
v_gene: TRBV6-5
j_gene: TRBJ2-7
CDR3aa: CASSSTPPAGQYF
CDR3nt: TGTGCCAGCAGTTCGACCCCACCCGCCGGGCAGTACTTC

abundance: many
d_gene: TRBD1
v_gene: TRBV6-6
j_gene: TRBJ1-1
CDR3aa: CAIRGTGGTEAFF
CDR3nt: TGTGCCATTCGTGGGACAGGGGGCACTGAAGCTTTCTTT

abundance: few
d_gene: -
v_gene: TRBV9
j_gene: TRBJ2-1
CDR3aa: CASSVDQLDSNEQFF
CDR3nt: TGTGCCAGCAGCGTAGACCAACTAGATTCCAATGAGCAGTTCTTC

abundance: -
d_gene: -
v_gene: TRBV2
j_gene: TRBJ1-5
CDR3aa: CASRAGTEGGQPQHF
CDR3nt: TGTGCCAGCAGGGCCGGGACCGAGGGAGGTCAGCCCCAGCATTTT

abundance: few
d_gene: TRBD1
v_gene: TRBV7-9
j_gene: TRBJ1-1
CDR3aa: CASSLEGQGGTEAFF
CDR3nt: TGTGCCAGCAGCTTAGAGGGACAGGGGGGCACTGAAGCTTTCTTT

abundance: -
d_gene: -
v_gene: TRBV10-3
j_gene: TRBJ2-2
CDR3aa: CAISSGNTGELFF
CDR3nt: TGTGCCATCAGCAGCGGGAACACCGGGGAGCTGTTTTTT

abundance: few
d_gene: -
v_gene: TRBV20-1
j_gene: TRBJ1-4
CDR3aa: CSAQWTNEKLFF
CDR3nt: TGCAGTGCACAGTGGACTAATGAAAAACTGTTTTTT

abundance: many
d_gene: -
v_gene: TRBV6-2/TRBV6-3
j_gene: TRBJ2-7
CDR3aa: CASSATLYNEQYF
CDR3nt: TGTGCCAGCAGTGCGACCTTATACAACGAGCAGTACTTC

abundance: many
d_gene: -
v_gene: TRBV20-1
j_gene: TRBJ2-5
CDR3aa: CSARDPYRVGEETQYF
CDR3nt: TGCAGTGCTAGAGATCCCTACAGGGTTGGGGAAGAGACCCAGTACTTC

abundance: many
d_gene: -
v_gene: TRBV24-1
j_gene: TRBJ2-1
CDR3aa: CATSENPRNEQFF
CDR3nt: TGTGCCACCAGTGAAAATCCACGGAATGAGCAGTTCTTC

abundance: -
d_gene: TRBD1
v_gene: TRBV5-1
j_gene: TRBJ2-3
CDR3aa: CASSWTGGKADTQYF
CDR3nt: TGCGCCAGCAGCTGGACAGGGGGGAAGGCAGATACGCAGTATTTT

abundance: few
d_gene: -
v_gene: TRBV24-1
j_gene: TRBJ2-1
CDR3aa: CATSDEMKQFF
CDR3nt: TGTGCCACCAGCGACGAAATGAAGCAGTTCTTC

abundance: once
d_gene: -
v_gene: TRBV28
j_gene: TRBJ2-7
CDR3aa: CASSSPTANSYEQYF
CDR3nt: TGTGCCAGCAGTTCCCCGACAGCGAACTCCTACGAGCAGTACTTC

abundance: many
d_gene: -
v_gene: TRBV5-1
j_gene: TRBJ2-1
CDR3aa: CASSQRTGSEYNEQFF
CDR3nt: TGCGCCAGCAGCCAGCGCACAGGGAGCGAGTACAATGAGCAGTTCTTC

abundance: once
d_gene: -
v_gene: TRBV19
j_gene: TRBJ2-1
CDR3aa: CASSIDSGSGNEQFF
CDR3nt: TGTGCCAGTAGTATAGATTCTGGATCAGGGAATGAGCAGTTCTTC

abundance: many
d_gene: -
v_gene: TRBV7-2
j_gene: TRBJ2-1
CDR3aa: CASSLEGLGYNEQFF
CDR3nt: TGTGCCAGCAGCTTGGAGGGCCTAGGCTACAATGAGCAGTTCTTC

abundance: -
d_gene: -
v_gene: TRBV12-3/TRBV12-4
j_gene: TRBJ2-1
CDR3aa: CASTGTTAYNEQFF
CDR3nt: TGTGCCAGCACCGGGACAACTGCCTACAATGAGCAGTTCTTC